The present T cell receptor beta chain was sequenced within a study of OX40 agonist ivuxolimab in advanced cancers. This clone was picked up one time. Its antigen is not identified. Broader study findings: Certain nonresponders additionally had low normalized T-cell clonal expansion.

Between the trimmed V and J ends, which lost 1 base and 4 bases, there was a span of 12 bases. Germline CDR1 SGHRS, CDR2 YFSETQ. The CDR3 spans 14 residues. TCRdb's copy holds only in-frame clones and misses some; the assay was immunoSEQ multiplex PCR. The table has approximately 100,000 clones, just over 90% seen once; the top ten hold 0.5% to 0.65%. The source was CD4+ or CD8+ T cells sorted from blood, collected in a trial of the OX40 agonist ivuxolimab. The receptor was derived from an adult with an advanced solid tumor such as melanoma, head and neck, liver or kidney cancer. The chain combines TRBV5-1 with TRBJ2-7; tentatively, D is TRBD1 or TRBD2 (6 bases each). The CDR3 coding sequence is TGCGCCAGCAGCTTGTGGGGGGCCGGGTACGAGCAGTACTTC. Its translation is CASSLWGAGYEQYF.